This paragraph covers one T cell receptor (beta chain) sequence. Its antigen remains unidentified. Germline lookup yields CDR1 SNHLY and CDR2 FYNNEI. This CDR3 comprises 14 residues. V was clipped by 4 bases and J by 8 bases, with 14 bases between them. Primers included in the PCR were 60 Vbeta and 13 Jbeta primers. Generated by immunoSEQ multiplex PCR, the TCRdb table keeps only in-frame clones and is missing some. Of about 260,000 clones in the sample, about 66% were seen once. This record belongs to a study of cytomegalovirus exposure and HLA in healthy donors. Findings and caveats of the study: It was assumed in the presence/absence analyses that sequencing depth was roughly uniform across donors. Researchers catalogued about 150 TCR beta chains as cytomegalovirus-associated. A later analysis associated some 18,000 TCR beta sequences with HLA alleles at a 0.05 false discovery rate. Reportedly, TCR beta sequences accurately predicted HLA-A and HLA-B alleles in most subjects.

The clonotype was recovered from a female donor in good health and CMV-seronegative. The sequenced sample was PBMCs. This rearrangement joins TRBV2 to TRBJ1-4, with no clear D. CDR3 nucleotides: TGTGCCAGCAGTGGGAGGGTTAGGGAAGAAAAACTGTTTTTT. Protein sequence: CASSGRVREEKLFF.